The subject of this entry is one T cell receptor beta chain. The target of this receptor is not known. No per-base quality is available; no much larger clone lies one base away. The V and J ends are trimmed by 6 bases and 2 bases, leaving 11 bases between them. CDR3 length: 13 amino acids, cysteine to phenylalanine. The entry retains the CDR3 DNA only, 39 bases that are in frame from base 1. CDR1 KGHSH and CDR2 LQKENI are derived from the germline V gene. Patients with a history of autoimmune disease or receiving systemic immunosuppression were excluded from the trial. Peripheral blood for TCR sequencing was collected from all dose cohorts at baseline, on cycle 4 day 1, and on cycle 7 day 1. The samples were taken from a phase I, first-in-human, multicenter, open-label dose-escalation trial of ivuxolimab. Adults with locally advanced or metastatic head and neck squamous cell, hepatocellular, melanoma or renal cell carcinoma were enrolled in the trial. Before TCR sequencing, CD4+ and CD8+ T cells were separately sorted from peripheral blood.

Genomic DNA was extracted from sorted cells for sequencing of the TCRbeta CDR3 region. The immunoSEQ Assay was used for sequencing of TCRbeta CDR3 regions. TCRdb re-hosts the immuneACCESS table, in-frame sequences only. Its copies lack some clones; in the studies checked, an unresolved V gene accounts for under half of them, and the cause for the rest is not known. For this sample there are under 80,000 clones; about 92% appear just once. Jointly, the top ten make up around 1.9% of the sample. This specimen belongs to a study of OX40 agonist ivuxolimab in advanced cancers. For context, the study as a whole: Ivuxolimab was a fully human IgG2 agonistic monoclonal antibody targeting the costimulatory receptor OX40 (CD134). Patients were allowed to have had prior anti-PD-1, anti-PD-L1 or anti-CTLA-4 therapy, and approximately 39% of the dose-escalation patients had been treated with checkpoint inhibitors. Intravenous ivuxolimab was administered to patients every 2 weeks at six dose levels: 0.01, 0.1, 0.3, 1.5, 3 and 10 mg/kg. Of the approximately 50 patients in dose escalation, 19 had hepatocellular carcinoma, some 15 had melanoma, 9 had renal cell carcinoma and 9 had head and neck cancer. The paper describes the monotherapy dose-escalation part (N of about 54 patients) of the phase I trial of ivuxolimab. Partial responses occurred in three dose-escalation patients, of whom one had hepatocellular carcinoma and two had cutaneous melanoma. The dose-escalation cohort was 82.7% male with a mean age of about 60 years, ranging from roughly 23 to 85. The purpose of peripheral TCRbeta sequencing was to test whether ivuxolimab changed TCR sequence diversity and led to clonal T-cell expansion. Findings and caveats that apply to the study as a whole: Partial responders in the 0.1-3.0 mg/kg groups had among the lowest normalized peripheral clonal expansion, especially among CD8+ T cells. Low levels of normalized T-cell clonal expansion were also seen in some patients who did not respond. Which antigens the clonally expanded peripheral T cells were specific for was not determined. After ivuxolimab, CD8+ T cells had more expanded clones than CD4+ T cells on average. At doses of 0.1 to 3.0 mg/kg, clonal expansion of both CD4+ and CD8+ T cells in blood was seen between baseline and week 6.

The clonotype originates from an adult with an advanced solid tumor such as melanoma, head and neck, liver or kidney cancer. The rearranged segments are TRBV18 and TRBJ2-7; the D segment may tentatively be TRBD1 or TRBD2, each giving 5 matched bases. The material sequenced was CD4+ or CD8+ T cells sorted from blood, taken in a trial of the OX40 agonist ivuxolimab. For the CDR3, the sequence is CASSGTYAYEQYF. The DNA is TGTGCCAGCTCGGGGACCTATGCCTACGAGCAGTACTTC. The CDR3, completed at both ends by the reference TRBV18 and TRBJ2-7 genes, gives the full variable domain NAGVMQNPRHLVRRRGQEARLRCSPMKGHSHVYWYRQLPEEGLKFMVYLQKENIIDESGMPKERFSAEFPKEGPSILRIQQVVRGDSAAYFCASSGTYAYEQYFGPGTRLTVT.